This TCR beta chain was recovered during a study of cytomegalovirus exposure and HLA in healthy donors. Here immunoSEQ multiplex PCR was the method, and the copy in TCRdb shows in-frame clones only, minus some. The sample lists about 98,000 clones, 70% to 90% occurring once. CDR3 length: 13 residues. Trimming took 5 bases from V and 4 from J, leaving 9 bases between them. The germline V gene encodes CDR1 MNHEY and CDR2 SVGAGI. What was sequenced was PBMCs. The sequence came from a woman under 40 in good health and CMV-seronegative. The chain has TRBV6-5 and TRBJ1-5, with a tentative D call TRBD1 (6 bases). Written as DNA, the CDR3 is TGTGCCAGCAGTGGACAGCTTAATCAGCCCCAGCATTTT. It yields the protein CASSGQLNQPQHF.